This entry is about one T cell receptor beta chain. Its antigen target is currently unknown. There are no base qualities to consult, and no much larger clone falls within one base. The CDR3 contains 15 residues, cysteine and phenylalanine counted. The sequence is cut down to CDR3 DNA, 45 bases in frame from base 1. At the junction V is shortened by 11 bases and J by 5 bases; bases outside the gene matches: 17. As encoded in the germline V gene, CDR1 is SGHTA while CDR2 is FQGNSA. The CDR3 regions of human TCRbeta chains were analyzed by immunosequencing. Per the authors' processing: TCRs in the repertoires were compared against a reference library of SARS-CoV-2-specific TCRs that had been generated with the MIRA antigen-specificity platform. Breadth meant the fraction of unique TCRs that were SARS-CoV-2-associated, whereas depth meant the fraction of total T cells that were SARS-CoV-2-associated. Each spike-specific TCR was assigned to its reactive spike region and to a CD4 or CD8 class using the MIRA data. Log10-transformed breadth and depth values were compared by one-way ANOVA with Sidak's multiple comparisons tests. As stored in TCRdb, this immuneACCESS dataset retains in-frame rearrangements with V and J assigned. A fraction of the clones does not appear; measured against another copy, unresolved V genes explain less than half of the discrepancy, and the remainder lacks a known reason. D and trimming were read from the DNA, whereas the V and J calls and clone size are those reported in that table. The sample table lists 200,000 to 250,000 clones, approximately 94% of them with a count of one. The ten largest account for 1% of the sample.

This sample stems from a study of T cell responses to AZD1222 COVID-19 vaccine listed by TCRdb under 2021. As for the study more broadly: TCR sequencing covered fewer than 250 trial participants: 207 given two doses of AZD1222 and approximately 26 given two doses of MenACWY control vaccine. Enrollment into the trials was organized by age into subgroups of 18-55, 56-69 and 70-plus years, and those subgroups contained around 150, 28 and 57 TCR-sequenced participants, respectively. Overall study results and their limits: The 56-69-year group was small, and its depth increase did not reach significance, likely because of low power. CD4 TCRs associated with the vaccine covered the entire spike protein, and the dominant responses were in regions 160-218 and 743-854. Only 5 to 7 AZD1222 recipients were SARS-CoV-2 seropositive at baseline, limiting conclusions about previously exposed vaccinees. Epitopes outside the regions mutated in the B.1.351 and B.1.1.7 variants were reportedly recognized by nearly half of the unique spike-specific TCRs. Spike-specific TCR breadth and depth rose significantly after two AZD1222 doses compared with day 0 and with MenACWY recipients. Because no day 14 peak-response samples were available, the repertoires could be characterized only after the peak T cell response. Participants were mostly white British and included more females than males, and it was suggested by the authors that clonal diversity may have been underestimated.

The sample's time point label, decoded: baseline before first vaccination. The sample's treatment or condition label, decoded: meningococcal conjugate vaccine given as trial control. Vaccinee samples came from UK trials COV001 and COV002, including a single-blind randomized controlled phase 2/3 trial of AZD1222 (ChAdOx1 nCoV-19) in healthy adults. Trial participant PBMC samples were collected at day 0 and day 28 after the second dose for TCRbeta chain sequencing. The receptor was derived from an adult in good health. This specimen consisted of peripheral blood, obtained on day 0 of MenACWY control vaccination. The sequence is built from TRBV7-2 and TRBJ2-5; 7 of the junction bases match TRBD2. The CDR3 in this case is CAAESGLKGGETQYF. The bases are TGTGCCGCCGAATCGGGTCTCAAGGGAGGGGAGACCCAGTACTTC.